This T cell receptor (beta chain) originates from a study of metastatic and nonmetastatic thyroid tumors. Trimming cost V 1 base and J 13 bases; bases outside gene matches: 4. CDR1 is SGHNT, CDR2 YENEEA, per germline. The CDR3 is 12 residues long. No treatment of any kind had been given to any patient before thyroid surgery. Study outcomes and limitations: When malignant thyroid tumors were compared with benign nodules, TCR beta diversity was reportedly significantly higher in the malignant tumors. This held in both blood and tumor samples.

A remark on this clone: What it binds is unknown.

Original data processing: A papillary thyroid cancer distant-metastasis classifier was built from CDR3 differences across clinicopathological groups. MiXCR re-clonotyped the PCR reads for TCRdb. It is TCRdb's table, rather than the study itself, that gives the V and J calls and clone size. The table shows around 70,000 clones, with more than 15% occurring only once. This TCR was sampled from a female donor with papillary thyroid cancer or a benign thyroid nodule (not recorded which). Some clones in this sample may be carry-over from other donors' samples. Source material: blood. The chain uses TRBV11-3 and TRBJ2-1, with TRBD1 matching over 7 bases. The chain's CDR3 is CASSLGDRDQFF. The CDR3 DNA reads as TGTGCCAGCAGCTTAGGAGACAGGGATCAGTTCTTC.